This T cell receptor (beta chain) was sequenced during a study of cytotoxic CD8 clonotypes in ibrutinib-treated CLL. Profiling relied on immunoSEQ multiplex PCR, and the TCRdb table lists in-frame clones only, not all of them. Among some 350,000 clones listed, 60% to 80% were seen once. This clone was seen more than once but under ten times. The antigen is unknown. Germline V gives CDR1 LGHNT, CDR2 FRNRAP. V shed 1 base and J shed 2 bases, with 5 bases lying between them. CDR3 length: 14 amino acids. Findings and caveats of the study: Clonality rose at ibrutinib response, held steady in sustained remission, and fell toward baseline at progression.

This TCR came from a human donor with chronic lymphocytic leukemia. The J gene is TRBJ2-2, the V gene TRBV12-5; no reliable D call. Source: PBMCs, taken after 36 months of ibrutinib treatment. CDR3 sequence reads: CASGLDSNTGELFF. CDR3 sequence (DNA): TGTGCTAGTGGTTTGGACAGCAACACCGGGGAGCTGTTTTTT.